This TCR beta chain derives from a study of blood T cell repertoires in COVID-19. Whole-study context: Samples of COVID-19 (acute and convalescent) were obtained from the United States, Italy and Spain. The analysed material was cDNA or gDNA that came from T cells, B-cell-depleted T cells, or PBMCs.

In the study's own analysis: The assay estimated nucleated cells by amplifying reference gene primers. The method was immunoSEQ multiplex PCR; TCRdb's version includes in-frame clones alone and lacks a portion of them. From that table come the V and J calls and clone size; the DNA was used to work out D and trimming. The data hold roughly 150,000 clones, with roughly 90% observed a single time. V lost 4 bases to trimming and J lost 2 bases, with 4 bases between them. The CDR3 length is 12 residues. From germline, CDR1 is SGHAT and CDR2 FQNNGV. The TCR comes from a man aged 60-69 years with acute or convalescent COVID-19. Sequencing used peripheral blood. The chain joins TRBV11-2 to TRBJ2-3; D not resolved. DNA of the CDR3: TGTGCCAGCAGCTCCATCACAGATACGCAGTATTTT. Its translation is CASSSITDTQYF. Drawing the rest from reference TRBV11-2 and TRBJ2-3, the complete variable domain is EAGVAQSPRYKIIEKRQSVAFWCNPISGHATLYWYQQILGQGPKLLIQFQNNGVVDDSQLPKDRFSAERLKGVDSTLKIQPAKLEDSAVYLCASSSITDTQYFGPGTRLTVL.